This entry concerns a single T cell receptor (beta chain). Its antigen is currently not known. No clone much larger than this one lies a single base away; base qualities are absent. This sample is part of a study of blood T cell repertoires in COVID-19 (dated by TCRdb to 2020 to 2021). General notes on the study: The collaborator samples originated in the United States, Italy and Spain and spanned the acute and convalescent phases of COVID-19. The prospective study material was composed of cDNA or gDNA derived from T cells, B-cell-depleted T cells, or PBMCs. Subjects who had been exposed to COVID-19, were actively infected with it, or had recovered from it provided the deeply sampled blood TCRbeta repertoires that made up the dataset. A freely available public database, intended as a resource for researchers studying the immune response to SARS-CoV-2, is where the repertoires were released. The samples were drawn from the first 160 participants of the ongoing ImmuneRACE study and from 1,254 subjects provided by 6 global collaborators. Sample metadata almost always included a de-identified subject ID, COVID-19 status, age in years and sex. Where HLA class I and class II types were available, the types were taken from metadata supplied by the sample provider, not from assay-based typing.

Whole blood was collected in K2EDTA tubes by collaborating institutions according to the institutions' own protocols. For TCRbeta analysis, collaborators shipped samples in one of three forms: frozen whole blood, isolated PBMCs, or DNA extracted from either of those sample types. Paper-wide results and their limitations: How much clinical and demographic metadata was included differed by source and by participant, and the metadata was provided uncurated.

TCRbeta CDR3 regions were amplified from genomic DNA by means of the immunoSEQ Assay, a bias-controlled multiplex PCR. On the authors' methods: Within the assay, amplification of reference gene primers was used to estimate how many nucleated cells each sample contained. Sequence reads were collapsed and filtered to measure the absolute abundance of every unique TCRbeta CDR3 rearrangement. For each sample, productive Simpson clonality was calculated as the square root of Simpson's diversity index across productive rearrangements. Entries here come from immuneACCESS through TCRdb and include only in-frame sequences with V and J called. Some clones fail to appear in such tables; in the studies checked, an unresolved V gene covers under half of the shortfall, and the cause of the remainder is unknown. V and J calls and clone size follow that table, whereas D and trimming were derived from the DNA. This sample comprises 210,000 or so clones, roughly 86% of them detected only once. Of the sample, less than 6.5% falls within the top ten clones.

The sample consisted of peripheral blood. This clonotype originated in a woman in her seventies with active or convalescent COVID-19.

The CDR3 has the sequence CASSQDQVQETQYF. The nucleotide sequence reads as follows: TGTGCCAGCAGCCAAGATCAGGTTCAAGAGACCCAGTACTTC. The chain is assembled from TRBV3-1 (or the pseudogene TRBV3-2) and TRBJ2-5, with the D segment identity uncertain. V and J lose 0 bases and 2 bases, and a span of 7 bases separates them. The CDR3 sequence holds 14 residues, the cysteine and phenylalanine included. Kept here is only the CDR3 DNA, which spans 42 bases and is read in frame from base 1. The germline V gene (reference sequence) supplies CDR1 LGHDT and CDR2 YNNKEL.